Each of the 20 T cell receptor beta chains below was sequenced from the same sample in a study of blood T cell repertoires in COVID-19. Method: immunoSEQ multiplex PCR; TCRdb's copy keeps in-frame clones and lacks some. Among under 70,000 clones listed, around 90% were seen once. Sequenced input: peripheral blood. Receptors were obtained from a woman aged 60 to 75 with COVID-19, enrolled during active disease.

About this clone: Different DNA sequences within this sample yield the same CDR3. The V call is TRBV5-1, the J call TRBJ1-4; 8 bases line up with TRBD1. CDR1 and CDR2 from the germline V gene are SGHRS and YFSETQ. The V segment lost 0 bases and the J segment 5 bases; nucleotides outside the gene matches: 0. The CDR3 loop spans 14 amino acids. CDR3 nucleotides: TGCGCCAGCAGCTTGGGACAGGGGAATGAAAAACTGTTTTTT. Amino acid sequence: CASSLGQGNEKLFF.

V usage is TRBV7-7 and J usage is TRBJ2-5; D is possibly TRBD2 (5 bases). V lost 2 bases, J lost 5 bases, and 15 bases lay in between. From germline, CDR1 is SSHAT and CDR2 FNYEAQ (reference sequence). The CDR3 runs 15 residues. The CDR3 loop is CASSLSSDERETQYF. The DNA for the CDR3 is TGTGCCAGCAGCTTAAGTTCGGACGAGCGGGAGACCCAGTACTTC.

The gene calls are TRBV7-2 and TRBJ2-5, with D uncertain. Germline lookup yields CDR1 SGHTA and CDR2 FQGNSA. This CDR3 contains 13 residues. Trimming pared 5 bases from V and 2 bases from J, leaving 9 bases between. This CDR3 reads CASSPSDQETQYF. CDR3 bases: TGTGCCAGCAGCCCCTCAGATCAAGAGACCCAGTACTTC.

The chain uses TRBV29-1 and TRBJ2-1; 7 nucleotides align to TRBD1. V was pared by 7 bases and J by 4 bases, with 1 base of the junction left unmatched. CDR1 and CDR2 from the germline V gene are SQVTM and ANQGSEA. This CDR3 is 11 amino acids long. The CDR3, as DNA: TGCAGCGCGGGACAGTACAATGAGCAGTTCTTC. Its translation: CSAGQYNEQFF.

The chain is built from TRBV7-7 and TRBJ2-7, with 9 bases aligning to TRBD1. CDR3 length equals 17 residues. CDR1 SSHAT and CDR2 FNYEAQ come from the germline V gene (reference sequence). J gave up 2 bases and V 6 bases, and 14 bases lay outside the gene matches. The CDR3 nucleotides read TGTGCCAGCAGTTCCTACAAACACAACAGGGGGCCCTACGAGCAGTACTTC. Translating it yields CASSSYKHNRGPYEQYF.

The chain couples TRBV19 to TRBJ2-2; perhaps TRBD1 as D (6 bases). Germline V gene sequence: CDR1 LNHDA, CDR2 SQIVND (reference sequence). The CDR3 is 14 residues long. Trimming removed 2 bases at V and 6 bases at J, with 10 bases between. The CDR3 spells CASSIQGSPGELFF. Written as DNA, the CDR3 is TGTGCCAGTAGTATACAGGGGTCGCCCGGGGAGCTGTTTTTT.

The CDR3: CASSVGDRDIEAFF. For the CDR3, the DNA is TGTGCCAGCAGCGTAGGGGACAGGGACATTGAAGCTTTCTTT. The V and J genes are TRBV9 and TRBJ1-1, with 9 bases fitting TRBD1. Trimming removed 0 bases from V and 7 bases from J; junction bases left unmatched: 4. The CDR3 covers 14 residues. Germline CDR1 and CDR2: SGDLS and YYNGEE. Full variable domain (outside the CDR3, taken from reference TRBV9 and TRBJ1-1): DSGVTQTPKHLITATGQRVTLRCSPRSGDLSVYWYQQSLDQGLQFLIQYYNGEERAKGNILERFSAQQFPDLHSELNLSSLELGDSALYFCASSVGDRDIEAFFGQGTRLTVV.

This chain uses TRBV6-2 or TRBV6-3 with TRBJ1-6; TRBD1 is a possible D gene (5 bases). Trimming removed 0 bases from V and 11 bases from J, with 8 bases in between. The CDR3 is 13 amino acids. The germline V gene encodes CDR1 MNHEY and CDR2 SVGEGT. The CDR3 loop reads CASSYSDIPPLHF. The CDR3 DNA reads as TGTGCCAGCAGTTACTCGGACATACCACCCCTCCACTTT.

The chain uses TRBV13 and TRBJ1-2; no firm D call. Germline CDR1 is PRHDT and CDR2 is FYEKMQ (reference sequence). The CDR3 totals 15 residues. V was cut by 5 bases and J by 5 bases, with 18 bases left in between. The chain's CDR3 is CASSPGRTSLYGYTF. CDR3 nucleotide sequence: TGTGCCAGCAGCCCCGGGAGGACTTCTCTTTATGGCTACACCTTC.

The chain carries TRBV9 and TRBJ2-3; maybe TRBD1 (6 bases). The V end was cut by 3 bases, the J end by 6 bases, with 14 bases between. The CDR3 has 14 amino acids. Germline V gives CDR1 SGDLS, CDR2 YYNGEE. This chain's CDR3 is CASSEDRFADTQYF. The CDR3 region has the DNA TGTGCCAGCAGCGAAGACAGGTTTGCGGATACGCAGTATTTT.

This clone came up once. This sequence joins TRBV29-1 and TRBJ1-2, with D tentatively TRBD1 (5 bases). Germline V gene sequence: CDR1 SQVTM, CDR2 ANQGSEA. The CDR3 is made up of 13 amino acids. The CDR3 spells CTSVGPGTHGYTF. CDR3 sequence (DNA): TGCACCTCCGTCGGCCCGGGGACTCATGGCTACACCTTC.

This clone was seen only once. The V gene is TRBV6-5, the J gene TRBJ2-7; TRBD1 aligns across 7 bases. Germline assignment: CDR1 MNHEY and CDR2 SVGAGI. The CDR3 runs to 15 residues. Trimming removed 6 bases from V and 0 bases from J; junction bases left unmatched: 8. The CDR3 loop reads CASRLDRTNSYEQYF. CDR3 sequence (DNA): TGTGCCAGCAGATTGGACAGGACCAACTCCTACGAGCAGTACTTC.

The rearrangement joins TRBV6-2 or TRBV6-3 to TRBJ1-1, with 7 bases that match TRBD1. Trimming cost V 5 bases and J 0 bases; bases outside gene matches: 6. CDR1 is MNHEY and CDR2 is SVGEGT in the germline V gene. This CDR3 contains 15 residues. The CDR3 nucleotides are TGTGCCAGCAGTGACAGGGCGTTCATGAACACTGAAGCTTTCTTT. Its translation: CASSDRAFMNTEAFF.

The rearrangement links TRBV20-1 to TRBJ2-2, with TRBD2 matching over 7 bases. Unmatched junction bases numbered 5, after V lost 3 bases and J lost 4 bases. The germline V gene encodes CDR1 DFQATT and CDR2 SNEGSKA (reference sequence). The CDR3 is 14 residues long. DNA of the CDR3: TGCAGTGCTAGTGCGGCTAGCGGCACCGGGGAGCTGTTTTTT. This sequence encodes CSASAASGTGELFF.

The rearrangement uses TRBV6-5 and TRBJ2-7; D gene ambiguous. Looked up from germline, CDR1 is MNHEY and CDR2 is SVGAGI. Trimming pared 5 bases from V and 3 bases from J, leaving 17 bases between. The CDR3 spans 15 residues. CDR3 region: CASSTPGALNYEQYF. CDR3 sequence (DNA): TGTGCCAGCAGTACCCCCGGAGCTCTCAACTACGAGCAGTACTTC.

The rearrangement joins TRBV30 to TRBJ1-5; 8 bases map to TRBD1. V was pared by 3 bases and J by 5 bases, with 9 bases of the junction left unmatched. This CDR3 spans 15 amino acids. Germline V lookup: CDR1 GTSNPN, CDR2 SVGIG (reference sequence). The CDR3 sequence: CAWRPPGGRDQPQHF. DNA of the CDR3: TGTGCCTGGAGGCCCCCAGGGGGCAGGGATCAGCCCCAGCATTTT.

This rearrangement joins TRBV12-3 or TRBV12-4 to TRBJ2-2, with a weak D call TRBD1 (6 bases). Trimming removed 7 bases from V and 5 bases from J, with 11 bases in between. CDR3 size: 13 residues. The CDR3 is CASTQGTTGELFF. The CDR3 DNA is TGTGCCAGCACCCAGGGGACAACCGGGGAGCTGTTTTTT.

The gene calls are TRBV5-1 and TRBJ2-1; 7 bases are a match to TRBD1. The CDR3 is made up of 13 amino acids. CDR1 SGHRS and CDR2 YFSETQ come from the germline V gene. V gave up 4 bases and J gave up 13 bases; unmatched junction bases: 11. In DNA form, the CDR3 reads TGCGCCAGCAGCCCCGCGGACAGGACAACCCAGTTCTTC. Its protein product is CASSPADRTTQFF.

The chain is built from TRBV30 and TRBJ1-1; tentative D call: TRBD1 (6 bases). Between the trimmed V and J ends, which lost 2 bases and 5 bases, there was a span of 9 bases. The CDR3 consists of 12 residues. The germline gives CDR1 GTSNPN, CDR2 SVGIG (reference sequence). This chain's CDR3 is CAWSPQGTEAFF. As DNA, the CDR3 is TGTGCCTGGAGTCCGCAGGGGACTGAAGCTTTCTTT. Complete variable domain (other parts from reference TRBV30 and TRBJ1-1): SQTIHQWPATLVQPVGSPLSLECTVEGTSNPNLYWYRQAAGRGLQLLFYSVGIGQISSEVPQNLSASRPQDRQFILSSKKLLLSDSGFYLCAWSPQGTEAFFGQGTRLTVV.

V gene TRBV7-9 combines with J gene TRBJ2-7, with TRBD1 matching 10 bases. Looked up from germline, CDR1 is SEHNR and CDR2 is FQNEAQ (reference sequence). The CDR3 is 16 residues long. V was pared by 3 bases and J by 0 bases, with 5 bases of the junction left unmatched. This CDR3 is CASSLGTGVHSYEQYF. CDR3 DNA sequence: TGTGCCAGCAGCTTGGGGACAGGGGTGCACTCCTACGAGCAGTACTTC.